This T cell receptor (beta chain) stems from a study of T cells after yellow fever vaccination. Study-wide results and limits: The study found a weaker secondary response that peaked faster, day 5 versus 15. Contaminants from the bulk population, in the form of abundant clonotypes, could be found in FACS-sorted repertoires. Post-booster samples contained most primary-vaccination clones (about 95% CD4, about 90% CD8).

This clonotype was seen repeatedly, ten times or more. Its specificity is unknown. J gave up 1 base and V 4 bases, and 9 bases lay outside the gene matches. The CDR3 runs 16 residues. Germline loops: CDR1 SGHRS, CDR2 YFSETQ. For TCR, cDNA came from 5'RACE template switching, which added a universal primer site and UMIs. TCRdb re-analysed the 5' RACE reads in MiXCR, keeping a single row per CDR3 protein. Of 600,000 to 750,000 distinct CDR3 sequences in the sample, approximately 13% were seen once. The V call is TRBV5-1, the J call TRBJ2-3; 7 bases fit TRBD2. The receptor's source is a man under 40 who received the YFV17D yellow fever vaccine. The sequences come from PBMCs, collected on the day of the yellow fever booster vaccination. DNA of the CDR3: TGCGCCAGCAGCGACCCCCGGGGAGGGGGCACAGATACGCAGTATTTT. The encoded protein is CASSDPRGGGTDTQYF. The full variable domain, its missing parts supplied by reference TRBV5-1 and TRBJ2-3, is KAGVTQTPRYLIKTRGQQVTLSCSPISGHRSVSWYQQTPGQGLQFLFEYFSETQRNKGNFPGRFSGRQFSNSRSEMNVSTLELGDSALYLCASSDPRGGGTDTQYFGPGTRLTVL.